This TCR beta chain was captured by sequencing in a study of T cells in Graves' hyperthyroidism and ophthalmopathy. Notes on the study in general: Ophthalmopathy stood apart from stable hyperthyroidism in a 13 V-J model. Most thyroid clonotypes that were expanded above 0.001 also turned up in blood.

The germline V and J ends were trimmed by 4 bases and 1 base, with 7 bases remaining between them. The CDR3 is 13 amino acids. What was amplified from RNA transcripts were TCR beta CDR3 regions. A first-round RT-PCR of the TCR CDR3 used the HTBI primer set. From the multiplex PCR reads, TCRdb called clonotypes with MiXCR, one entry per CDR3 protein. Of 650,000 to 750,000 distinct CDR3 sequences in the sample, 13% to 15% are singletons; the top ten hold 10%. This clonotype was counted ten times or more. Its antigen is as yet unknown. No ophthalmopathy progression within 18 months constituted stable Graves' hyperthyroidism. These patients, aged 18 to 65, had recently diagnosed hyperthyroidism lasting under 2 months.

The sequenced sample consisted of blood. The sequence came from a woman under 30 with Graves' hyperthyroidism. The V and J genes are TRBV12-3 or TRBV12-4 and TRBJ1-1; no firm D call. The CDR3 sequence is CASSSWRNTEAFF. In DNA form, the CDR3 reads TGTGCCAGCAGTTCCTGGCGGAACACTGAAGCTTTCTTT.